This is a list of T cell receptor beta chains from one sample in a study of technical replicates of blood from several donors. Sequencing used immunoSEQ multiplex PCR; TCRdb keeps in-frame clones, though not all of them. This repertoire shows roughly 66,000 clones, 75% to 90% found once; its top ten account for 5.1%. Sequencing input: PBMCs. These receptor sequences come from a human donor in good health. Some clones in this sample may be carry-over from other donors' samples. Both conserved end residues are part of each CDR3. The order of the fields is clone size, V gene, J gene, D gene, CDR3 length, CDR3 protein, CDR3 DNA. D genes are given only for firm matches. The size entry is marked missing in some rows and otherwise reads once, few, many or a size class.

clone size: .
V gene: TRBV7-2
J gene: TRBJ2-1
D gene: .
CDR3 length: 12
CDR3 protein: CASSPGYNEQFF
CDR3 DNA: TGTGCCAGCAGCCCAGGTTACAATGAGCAGTTCTTC

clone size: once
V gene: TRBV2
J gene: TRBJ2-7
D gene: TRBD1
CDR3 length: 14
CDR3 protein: CASNRNPDWDRAIF
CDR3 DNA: TGTGCCAGCAACAGGAACCCCGATTGGGACAGGGCCATCTTC

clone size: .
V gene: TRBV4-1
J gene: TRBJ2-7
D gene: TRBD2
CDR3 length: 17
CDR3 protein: CASSRRTSGRSSYEQYF
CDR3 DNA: TGCGCCAGCAGCCGTCGGACTAGCGGGAGGTCCTCCTACGAGCAGTACTTC

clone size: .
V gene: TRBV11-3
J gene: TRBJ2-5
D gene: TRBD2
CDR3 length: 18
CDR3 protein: CASSFSYGLAGGDETQYF
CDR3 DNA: TGTGCCAGCAGCTTCAGTTACGGACTAGCGGGAGGAGATGAGACCCAGTACTTC

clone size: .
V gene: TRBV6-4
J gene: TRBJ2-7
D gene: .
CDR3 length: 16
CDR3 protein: CASSDPTPGVSYEQYF
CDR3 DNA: TGTGCCAGCAGTGACCCGACCCCAGGGGTCTCCTACGAGCAGTACTTC

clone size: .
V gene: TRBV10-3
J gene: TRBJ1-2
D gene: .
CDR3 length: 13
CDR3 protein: CAISEARGYGYTF
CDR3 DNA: TGTGCCATCAGTGAGGCCAGGGGCTATGGCTACACCTTC

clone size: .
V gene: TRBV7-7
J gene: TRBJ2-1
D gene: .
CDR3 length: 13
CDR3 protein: CASSLAGGNEQFF
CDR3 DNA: TGTGCCAGCAGCTTAGCGGGGGGCAATGAGCAGTTCTTC

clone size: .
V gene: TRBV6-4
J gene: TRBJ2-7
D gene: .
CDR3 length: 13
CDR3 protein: CASSDGLSYEQYF
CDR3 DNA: TGTGCCAGCAGTGACGGGCTCAGCTACGAGCAGTACTTC

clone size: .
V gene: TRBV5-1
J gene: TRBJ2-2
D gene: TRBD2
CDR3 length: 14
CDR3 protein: CASSWIAGAGELFF
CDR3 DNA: TGCGCCAGCAGCTGGATAGCGGGAGCCGGGGAGCTGTTTTTT

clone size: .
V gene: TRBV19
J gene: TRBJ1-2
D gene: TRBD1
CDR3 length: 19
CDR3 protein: CASSIGGGEGRGHDYGYTF
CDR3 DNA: TGTGCCAGTAGTATAGGGGGAGGAGAGGGCAGGGGGCATGACTATGGCTACACCTTC

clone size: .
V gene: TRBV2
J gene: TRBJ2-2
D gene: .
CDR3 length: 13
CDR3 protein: CASRVSNTGELFF
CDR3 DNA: TGTGCCAGCAGAGTTAGTAACACCGGGGAGCTGTTTTTT

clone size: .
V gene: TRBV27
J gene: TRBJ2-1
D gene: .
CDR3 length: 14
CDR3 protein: CASSLQGPYNEQFF
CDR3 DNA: TGTGCCAGCAGTTTGCAGGGTCCCTACAATGAGCAGTTCTTC

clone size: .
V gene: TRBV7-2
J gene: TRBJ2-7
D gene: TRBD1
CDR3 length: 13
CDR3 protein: CASSLSGGLEQYF
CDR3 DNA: TGTGCCAGCAGCTTGTCAGGGGGCCTCGAGCAGTACTTC

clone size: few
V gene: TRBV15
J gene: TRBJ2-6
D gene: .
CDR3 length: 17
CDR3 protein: CATSRDLSYSGANVLTF
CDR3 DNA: TGTGCCACCAGCAGAGATCTTAGCTACTCTGGGGCCAACGTCCTGACTTTC

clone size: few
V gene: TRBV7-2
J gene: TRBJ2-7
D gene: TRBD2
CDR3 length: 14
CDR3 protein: CASSFQLAGGEQYF
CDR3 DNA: TGTGCCAGCAGCTTTCAACTAGCGGGGGGAGAGCAGTACTTC

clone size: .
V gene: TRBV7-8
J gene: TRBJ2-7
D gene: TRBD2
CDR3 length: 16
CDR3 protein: CASSLLGGRASVEQYF
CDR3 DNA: TGTGCCAGCAGCTTACTCGGCGGGAGGGCCAGTGTCGAGCAGTACTTC

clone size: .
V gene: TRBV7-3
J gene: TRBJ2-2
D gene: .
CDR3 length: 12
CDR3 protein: CASSSLVGELFF
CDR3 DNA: TGTGCCAGCAGCTCTCTAGTCGGGGAGCTGTTTTTT

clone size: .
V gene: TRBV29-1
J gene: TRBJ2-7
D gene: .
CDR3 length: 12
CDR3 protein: CSVRSHTYEQYF
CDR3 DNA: TGCAGCGTTCGGAGTCACACCTACGAGCAGTACTTC

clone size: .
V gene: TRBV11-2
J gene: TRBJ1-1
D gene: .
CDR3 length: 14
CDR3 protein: CASSFRGGGTEAFF
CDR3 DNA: TGTGCCAGCAGCTTTCGGGGAGGCGGCACTGAAGCTTTCTTT

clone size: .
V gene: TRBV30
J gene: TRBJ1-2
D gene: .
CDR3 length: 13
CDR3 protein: CAWSVLGGYGYTF
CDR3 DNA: TGTGCCTGGAGTGTGTTAGGAGGTTATGGCTACACCTTC

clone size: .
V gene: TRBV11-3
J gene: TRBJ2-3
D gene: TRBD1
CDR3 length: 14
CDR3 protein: CASSSDRYTDTQYF
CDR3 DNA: TGTGCCAGCAGCTCGGACAGGTACACAGATACGCAGTATTTT

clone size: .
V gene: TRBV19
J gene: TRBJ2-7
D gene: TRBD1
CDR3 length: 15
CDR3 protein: CASRDRDRGIGEQYF
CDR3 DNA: TGTGCCAGTAGGGACCGGGACAGGGGGATCGGGGAGCAGTACTTC

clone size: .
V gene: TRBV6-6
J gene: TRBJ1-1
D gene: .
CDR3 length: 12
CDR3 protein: CASTWGVTEAFF
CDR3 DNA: TGTGCCAGCACTTGGGGGGTTACTGAAGCTTTCTTT

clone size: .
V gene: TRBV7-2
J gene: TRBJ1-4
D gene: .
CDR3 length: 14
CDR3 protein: CASSLDSSNEKLFF
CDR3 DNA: TGTGCCAGCAGCCTTGACAGCAGTAATGAAAAACTGTTTTTT

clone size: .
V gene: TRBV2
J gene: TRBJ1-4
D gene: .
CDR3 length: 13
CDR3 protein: CASSEVAGGKLFF
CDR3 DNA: TGTGCCAGCAGTGAAGTAGCCGGAGGAAAACTGTTTTTT

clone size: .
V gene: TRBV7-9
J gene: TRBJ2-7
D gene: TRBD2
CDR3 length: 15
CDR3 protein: CASSLAAGAGYEQYF
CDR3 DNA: TGTGCCAGCAGCTTAGCGGCGGGAGCCGGCTACGAGCAGTACTTC

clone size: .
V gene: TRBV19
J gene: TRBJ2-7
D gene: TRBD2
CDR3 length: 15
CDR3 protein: CASSLETSGSYEQYF
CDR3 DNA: TGTGCCAGTAGTCTTGAGACTAGCGGCTCCTACGAGCAGTACTTC

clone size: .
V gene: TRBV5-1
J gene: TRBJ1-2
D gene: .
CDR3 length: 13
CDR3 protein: CASSLGGARGYTF
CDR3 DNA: TGCGCCAGCAGCTTGGGTGGGGCGCGGGGCTACACCTTC

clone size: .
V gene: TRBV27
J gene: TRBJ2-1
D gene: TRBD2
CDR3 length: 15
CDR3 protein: CASSSVLAGYNEQFF
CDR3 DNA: TGTGCCAGCAGTTCAGTCCTAGCGGGGTACAATGAGCAGTTCTTC

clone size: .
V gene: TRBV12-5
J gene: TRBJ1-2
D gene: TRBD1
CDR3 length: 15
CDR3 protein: CASGSEGAPTDGYTF
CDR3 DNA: TGTGCTAGTGGTTCCGAGGGGGCGCCAACGGATGGCTACACCTTC

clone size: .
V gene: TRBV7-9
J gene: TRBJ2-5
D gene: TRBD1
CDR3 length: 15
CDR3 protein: CASSLDRGLIETQYF
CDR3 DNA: TGTGCCAGCAGCTTAGACAGGGGTTTGATAGAGACCCAGTACTTC

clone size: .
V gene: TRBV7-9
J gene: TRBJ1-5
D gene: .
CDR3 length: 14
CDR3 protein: CASSQGGARQPQHF
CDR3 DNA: TGTGCCAGCAGCCAAGGGGGGGCTCGGCAGCCCCAGCATTTT

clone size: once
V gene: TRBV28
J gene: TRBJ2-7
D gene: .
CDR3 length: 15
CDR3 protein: CASREAQGLFYEQYF
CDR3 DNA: TGTGCCAGCAGGGAGGCACAGGGTCTCTTCTACGAGCAGTACTTC